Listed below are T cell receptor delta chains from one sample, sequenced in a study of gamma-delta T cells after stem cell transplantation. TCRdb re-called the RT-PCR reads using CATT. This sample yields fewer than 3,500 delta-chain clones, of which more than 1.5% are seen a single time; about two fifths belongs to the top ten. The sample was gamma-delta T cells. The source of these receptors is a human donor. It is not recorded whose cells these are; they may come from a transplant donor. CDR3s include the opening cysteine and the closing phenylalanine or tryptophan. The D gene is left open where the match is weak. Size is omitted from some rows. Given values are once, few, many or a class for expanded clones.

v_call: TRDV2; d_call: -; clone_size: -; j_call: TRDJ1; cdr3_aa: CACDTLVGGTYTDKLIF; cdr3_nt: TGTGCCTGTGACACTCTCGTTGGGGGTACCTACACCGATAAACTCATCTTT
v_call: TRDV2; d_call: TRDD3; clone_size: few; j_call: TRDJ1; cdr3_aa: CACDPAGGYAAKLIF; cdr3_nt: TGTGCCTGTGACCCCGCTGGGGGATACGCGGCTAAACTCATCTTT
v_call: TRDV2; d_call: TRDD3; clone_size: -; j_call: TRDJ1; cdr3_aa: CACFVLGDSTDKLIF; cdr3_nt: TGTGCCTGCTTCGTACTGGGGGATTCCACCGATAAACTCATCTTT
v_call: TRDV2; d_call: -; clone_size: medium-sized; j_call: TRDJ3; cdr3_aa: CACDTAQTLDSFSWDTRQMFF; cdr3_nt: TGTGCCTGTGACACCGCACAGACTCTGGACTCATTCTCCTGGGACACCCGACAGATGTTTTTC
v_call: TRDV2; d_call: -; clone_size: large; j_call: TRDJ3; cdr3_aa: CACDTPQGGSLDTRQMFF; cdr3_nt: TGTGCCTGTGACACCCCCCAGGGGGGTTCCCTGGACACCCGACAGATGTTTTTC
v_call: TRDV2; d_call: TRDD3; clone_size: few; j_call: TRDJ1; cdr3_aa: CACGTLGGEPDKLIF; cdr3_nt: TGTGCCTGTGGCACCCTGGGGGGAGAGCCCGATAAACTCATCTTT
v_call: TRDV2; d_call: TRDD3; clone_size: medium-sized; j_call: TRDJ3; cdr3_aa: CACDLTGGQSSWDTRQMFF; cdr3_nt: TGTGCCTGTGACCTTACTGGGGGTCAAAGCTCCTGGGACACCCGACAGATGTTTTTC
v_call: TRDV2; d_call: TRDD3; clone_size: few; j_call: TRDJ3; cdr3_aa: CACDLLGDTRLDTRQMFF; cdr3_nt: TGTGCCTGTGACTTACTGGGGGATACCCGCTTGGACACCCGACAGATGTTTTTC
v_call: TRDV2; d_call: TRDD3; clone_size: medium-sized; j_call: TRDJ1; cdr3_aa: CACDTLTGGFTDKLIF; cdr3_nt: TGTGCCTGTGACACCCTAACTGGGGGTTTCACCGATAAACTCATCTTT
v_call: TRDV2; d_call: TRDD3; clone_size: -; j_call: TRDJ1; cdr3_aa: CACDSVLGDTRDRKDVYTDKLIF; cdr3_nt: TGTGCCTGTGACTCGGTACTGGGGGATACGCGGGACCGCAAGGACGTTTACACCGATAAACTCATCTTT
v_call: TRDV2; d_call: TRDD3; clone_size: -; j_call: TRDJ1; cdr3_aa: CACFSLGDSTDKLIF; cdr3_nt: TGTGCCTGTTTTTCTCTGGGGGATTCCACCGATAAACTCATCTTT
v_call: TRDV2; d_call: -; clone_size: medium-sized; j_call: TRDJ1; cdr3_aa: CACDTVGGKTDTDKLIF; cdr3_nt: TGTGCCTGTGACACCGTTGGGGGGAAAACGGATACCGATAAACTCATCTTT
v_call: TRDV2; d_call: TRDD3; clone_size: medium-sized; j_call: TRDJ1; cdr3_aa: CACDALGDFTDKLIF; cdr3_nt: TGTGCCTGTGACGCACTGGGGGACTTCACCGATAAACTCATCTTT
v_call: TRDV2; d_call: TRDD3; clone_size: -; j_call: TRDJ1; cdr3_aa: CACLLLGDSGTDKLIF; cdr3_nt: TGTGCCTGTCTTCTACTGGGGGATAGCGGCACCGATAAACTCATCTTT
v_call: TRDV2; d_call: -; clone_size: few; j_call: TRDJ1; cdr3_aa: CACDTSGDKLIF; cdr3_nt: TGTGCCTGTGACACTTCGGGGGATAAACTCATCTTT
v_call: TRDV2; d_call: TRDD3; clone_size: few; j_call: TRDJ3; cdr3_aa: CACDTVLGDTSSWDTRQMFF; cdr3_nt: TGTGCCTGTGACACCGTTCTGGGGGATACAAGCTCCTGGGACACCCGACAGATGTTTTTC
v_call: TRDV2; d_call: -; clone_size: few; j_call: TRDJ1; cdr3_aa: CACDTVGFNTDKLIF; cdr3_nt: TGTGCCTGTGACACCGTGGGGTTCAACACCGATAAACTCATCTTT
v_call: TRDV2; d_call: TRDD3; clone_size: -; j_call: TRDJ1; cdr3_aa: CACDAVLGDTQTDKLIF; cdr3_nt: TGTGCCTGTGACGCCGTACTGGGGGATACGCAAACCGATAAACTCATCTTT
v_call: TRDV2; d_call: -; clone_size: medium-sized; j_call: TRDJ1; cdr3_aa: CACELLGGGSDKLIF; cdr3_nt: TGCGCCTGTGAACTACTGGGCGGGGGTAGCGATAAACTCATCTTT
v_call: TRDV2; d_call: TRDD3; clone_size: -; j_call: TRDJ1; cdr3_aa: CACDTVGDTRDDDKLIF; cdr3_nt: TGTGCCTGTGACACGGTGGGGGATACGCGGGACGACGATAAACTCATCTTT
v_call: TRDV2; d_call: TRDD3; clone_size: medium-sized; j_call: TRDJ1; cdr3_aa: CACDTVGDTLGIHKLIF; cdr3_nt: TGTGCCTGTGACACTGTGGGGGATACGCTCGGTATTCATAAACTCATCTTT
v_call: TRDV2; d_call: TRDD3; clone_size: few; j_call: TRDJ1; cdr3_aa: CACDPLPPVLGDTRGYTDKLIF; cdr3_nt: TGTGCCTGTGACCCCCTGCCTCCCGTACTGGGGGATACGCGGGGGTACACCGATAAACTCATCTTT
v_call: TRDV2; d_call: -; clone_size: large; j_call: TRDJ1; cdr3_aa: CACDILLRGTTDKLIF; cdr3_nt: TGTGCCTGTGACATCTTACTCAGGGGAACCACCGATAAACTCATCTTT
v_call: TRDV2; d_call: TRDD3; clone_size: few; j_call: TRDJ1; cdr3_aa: CACDTTTGGPTDKLIF; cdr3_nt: TGTGCCTGTGACACCACTACTGGGGGACCCACCGATAAACTCATCTTT
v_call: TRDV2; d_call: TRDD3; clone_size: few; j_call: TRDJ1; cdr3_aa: CACDLLGDTKNKLIF; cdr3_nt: TGTGCCTGTGACTTACTGGGGGATACCAAGAATAAACTCATCTTT
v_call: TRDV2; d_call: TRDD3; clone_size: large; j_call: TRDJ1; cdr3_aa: CACDTLSGGYAWKLIF; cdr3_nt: TGTGCCTGTGACACCTTAAGTGGGGGATACGCGTGGAAACTCATCTTT
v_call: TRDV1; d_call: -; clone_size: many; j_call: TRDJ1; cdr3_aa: CALGELTSGGVLSGRHYTDKLIF; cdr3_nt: TGTGCTCTTGGGGAACTTACTTCCGGAGGGGTCCTTAGTGGGCGCCACTACACCGATAAACTCATCTTT
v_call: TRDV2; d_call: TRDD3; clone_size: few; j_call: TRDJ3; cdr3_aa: CACDVTGGAASWDTRQMFF; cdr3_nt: TGTGCCTGCGACGTAACTGGGGGTGCCGCGTCCTGGGACACCCGACAGATGTTTTTC
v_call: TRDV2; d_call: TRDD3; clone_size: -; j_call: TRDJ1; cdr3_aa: CACDTVGDTRTDKLIF; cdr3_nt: TGTGCCTGTGACACCGTAGGGGATACAAGGACCGATAAACTCATCTTT
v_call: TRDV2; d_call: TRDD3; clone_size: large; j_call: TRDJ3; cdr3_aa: CACDVTGGRSSWDTRQMFF; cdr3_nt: TGTGCCTGTGACGTAACTGGGGGTCGGAGCTCCTGGGACACCCGACAGATGTTTTTC
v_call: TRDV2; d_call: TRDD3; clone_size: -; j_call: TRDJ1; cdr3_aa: CACDILGDRDYTDKLIF; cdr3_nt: TGTGCCTGTGACATACTGGGGGATAGGGACTACACCGATAAACTCATCTTT
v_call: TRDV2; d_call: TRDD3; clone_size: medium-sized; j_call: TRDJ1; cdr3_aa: CACDTLIRDTRGADKLIF; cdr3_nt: TGTGCCTGTGACACCCTTATTAGGGATACGCGGGGAGCCGATAAACTCATCTTT
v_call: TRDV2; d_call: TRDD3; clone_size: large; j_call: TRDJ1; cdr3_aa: CACDTVLGDTRRSENKLIF; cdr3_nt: TGTGCCTGTGACACGGTACTGGGGGACACCAGGAGGTCTGAGAATAAACTCATCTTT
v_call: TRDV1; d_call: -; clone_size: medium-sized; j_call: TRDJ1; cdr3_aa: CALGEPPRPPYYLIF; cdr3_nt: TGTGCTCTTGGGGAACCACCGAGGCCTCCCTATTATCTCATCTTT
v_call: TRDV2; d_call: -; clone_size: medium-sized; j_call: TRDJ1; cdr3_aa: CACDTVGSGGKGGKLIF; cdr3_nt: TGTGCCTGTGACACAGTAGGATCGGGGGGCAAAGGTGGTAAACTCATCTTT
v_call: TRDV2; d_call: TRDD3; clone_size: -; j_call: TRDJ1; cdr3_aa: CACDTVRTGGPTDKLIF; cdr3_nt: TGTGCCTGTGACACCGTGCGTACTGGGGGACCCACCGATAAACTCATCTTT
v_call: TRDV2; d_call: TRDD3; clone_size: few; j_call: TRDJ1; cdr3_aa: CACDILGDTRGATDKLIF; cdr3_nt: TGTGCCTGTGACATACTGGGGGATACGCGGGGGGCCACCGATAAACTCATCTTT